This TCR beta chain was observed in a study of T cells in Graves' hyperthyroidism and ophthalmopathy. Across the whole study: Peripheral blood was drawn at first diagnosis, prior to all treatment.

CDR1 MDHEN and CDR2 SYDVKM come from the germline V gene. V gave up 2 bases and J gave up 9 bases, with 17 bases separating them. This CDR3 comprises 14 residues. Regions amplified from RNA transcripts were the TCR beta CDR3 regions. The HTBI primer set was used in a first-round RT-PCR of the TCR CDR3. TCRdb used MiXCR to reprocess the multiplex PCR reads, holding one entry per CDR3 protein. The repertoire holds more than 350,000 distinct CDR3 sequences, with approximately 14% as singletons. Lactation, pregnancy, other autoimmune disease or uncontrolled infection excluded patients. The study based diagnoses on clinical symptoms, serum thyroxine and TRAb, thyroid ultrasound and orbital computed tomography. Study conclusions and caveats: Ophthalmopathy prediction by the model preceded onset by a median approximately six months.

This clonotype was detected a few times. What it binds is unknown. The receptor was derived from a woman aged 55 to 70 with Graves' ophthalmopathy. J is TRBJ2-7 and V is TRBV28; D perhaps matches TRBD1 (5 bases). Sequencing input: blood. The CDR3 loop reads CASSLPHGRVGQYF. The CDR3 DNA reads TGTGCCAGCAGTTTACCCCACGGCAGGGTAGGGCAGTACTTC.